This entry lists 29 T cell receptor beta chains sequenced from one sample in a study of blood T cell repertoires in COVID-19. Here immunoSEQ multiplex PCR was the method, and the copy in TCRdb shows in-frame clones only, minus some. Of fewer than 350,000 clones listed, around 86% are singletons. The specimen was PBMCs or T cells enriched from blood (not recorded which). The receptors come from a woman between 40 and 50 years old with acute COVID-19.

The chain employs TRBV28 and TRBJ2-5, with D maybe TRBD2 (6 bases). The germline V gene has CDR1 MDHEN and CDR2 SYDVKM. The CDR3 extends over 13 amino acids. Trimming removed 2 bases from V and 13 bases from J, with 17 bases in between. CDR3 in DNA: TGTGCCAGCAGTTTAGGGACCTCCATGGGGGGGTACTTC. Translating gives CASSLGTSMGGYF.

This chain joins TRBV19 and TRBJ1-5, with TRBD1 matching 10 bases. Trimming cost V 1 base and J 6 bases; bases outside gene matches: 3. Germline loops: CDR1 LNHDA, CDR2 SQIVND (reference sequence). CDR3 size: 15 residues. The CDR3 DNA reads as TGTGCCAGTAGTATAGGGACAGGGGGAAGTCAGCCCCAGCATTTT. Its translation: CASSIGTGGSQPQHF.

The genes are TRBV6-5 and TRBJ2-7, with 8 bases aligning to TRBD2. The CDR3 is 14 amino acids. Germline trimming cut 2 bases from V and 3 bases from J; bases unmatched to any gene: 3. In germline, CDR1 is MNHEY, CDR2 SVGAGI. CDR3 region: CASSYAGGVYEQYF. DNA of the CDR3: TGTGCCAGCAGTTACGCCGGGGGGGTCTACGAGCAGTACTTC.

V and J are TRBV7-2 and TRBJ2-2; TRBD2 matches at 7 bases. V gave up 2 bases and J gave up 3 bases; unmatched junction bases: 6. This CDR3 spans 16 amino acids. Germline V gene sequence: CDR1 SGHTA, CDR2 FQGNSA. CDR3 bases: TGTGCCAGCAGCTTAAGTATGGGGAGGGACACCGGGGAGCTGTTTTTT. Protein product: CASSLSMGRDTGELFF. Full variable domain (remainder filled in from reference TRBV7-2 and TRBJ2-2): GAGVSQSPSNKVTEKGKDVELRCDPISGHTALYWYRQSLGQGLEFLIYFQGNSAPDKSGLPSDRFSAERTGGSVSTLTIQRTQQEDSAVYLCASSLSMGRDTGELFFGEGSRLTVL.

The CDR3 region is CASSRTGRGYQPQHF. The CDR3 DNA reads TGTGCCAGCAGTAGGACAGGGAGAGGCTATCAGCCCCAGCATTTT. V usage is TRBV2 and J usage is TRBJ1-5; 8 bases line up with TRBD1. The CDR3 totals 15 residues. V lost 5 bases to trimming and J lost 5 bases; unmatched junction nucleotides: 8. Germline CDR1 reads SNHLY; CDR2 reads FYNNEI.

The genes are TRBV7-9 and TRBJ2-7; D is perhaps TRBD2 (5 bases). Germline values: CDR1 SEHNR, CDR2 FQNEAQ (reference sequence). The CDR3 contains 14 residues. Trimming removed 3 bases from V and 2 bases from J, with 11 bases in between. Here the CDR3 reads CASSLSGNTYEQYF. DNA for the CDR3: TGTGCCAGCAGCTTGAGCGGAAATACCTACGAGCAGTACTTC.

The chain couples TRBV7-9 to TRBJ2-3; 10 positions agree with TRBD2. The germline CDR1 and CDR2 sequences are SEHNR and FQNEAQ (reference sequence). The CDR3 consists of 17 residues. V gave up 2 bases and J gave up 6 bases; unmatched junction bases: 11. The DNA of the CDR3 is TGTGCCAGCAGCTTAACGGGGGCTAGCGGGGGCCAGGATACGCAGTATTTT. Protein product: CASSLTGASGGQDTQYF.

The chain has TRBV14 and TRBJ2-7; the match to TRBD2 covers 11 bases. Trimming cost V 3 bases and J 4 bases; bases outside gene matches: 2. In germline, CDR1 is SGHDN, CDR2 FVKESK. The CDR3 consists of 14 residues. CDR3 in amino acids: CASSHGTSGYEQYF. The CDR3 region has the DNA TGTGCCAGCAGCCACGGGACTAGCGGTTACGAGCAGTACTTC.

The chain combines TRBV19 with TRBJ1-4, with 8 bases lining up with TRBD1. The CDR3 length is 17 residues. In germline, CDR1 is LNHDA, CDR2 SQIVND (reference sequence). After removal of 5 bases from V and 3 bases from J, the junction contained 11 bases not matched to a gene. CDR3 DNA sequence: TGTGCCAGTAGTCCGGACAGGGTTACCCTACCTAATGAAAAACTGTTTTTT. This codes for CASSPDRVTLPNEKLFF. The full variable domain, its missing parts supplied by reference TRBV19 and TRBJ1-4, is DGGITQSPKYLFRKEGQNVTLSCEQNLNHDAMYWYRQDPGQGLRLIYYSQIVNDFQKGDIAEGYSVSREKKESFPLTVTSAQKNPTAFYLCASSPDRVTLPNEKLFFGSGTQLSVL.

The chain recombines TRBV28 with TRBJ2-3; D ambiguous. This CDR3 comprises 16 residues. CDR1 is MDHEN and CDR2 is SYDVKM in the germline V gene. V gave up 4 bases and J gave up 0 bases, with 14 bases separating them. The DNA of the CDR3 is TGTGCCAGCAGTTCCCCTCACCTAACTAGCACAGATACGCAGTATTTT. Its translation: CASSSPHLTSTDTQYF.

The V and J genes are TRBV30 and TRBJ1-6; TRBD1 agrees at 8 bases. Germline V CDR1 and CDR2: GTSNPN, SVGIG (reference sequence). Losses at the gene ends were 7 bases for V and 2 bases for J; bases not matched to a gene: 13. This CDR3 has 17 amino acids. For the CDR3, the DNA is TGTGCCTCTCAAGAGGACAGGGCCTCACCCTATAATTCACCCCTCCACTTT. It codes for CASQEDRASPYNSPLHF.

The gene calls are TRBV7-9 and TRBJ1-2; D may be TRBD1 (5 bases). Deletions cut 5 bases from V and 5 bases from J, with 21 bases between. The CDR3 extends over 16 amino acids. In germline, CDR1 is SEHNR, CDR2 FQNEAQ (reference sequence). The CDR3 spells CASSRQTVMTEYGYTF. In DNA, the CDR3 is TGTGCCAGCAGCCGACAGACTGTTATGACGGAGTATGGCTACACCTTC. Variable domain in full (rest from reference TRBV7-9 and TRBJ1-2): DTGVSQNPRHKITKRGQNVTFRCDPISEHNRLYWYRQTLGQGPEFLTYFQNEAQLEKSRLLSDRFSAERPKGSFSTLEIQRTEQGDSAMYLCASSRQTVMTEYGYTFGSGTRLTVV.

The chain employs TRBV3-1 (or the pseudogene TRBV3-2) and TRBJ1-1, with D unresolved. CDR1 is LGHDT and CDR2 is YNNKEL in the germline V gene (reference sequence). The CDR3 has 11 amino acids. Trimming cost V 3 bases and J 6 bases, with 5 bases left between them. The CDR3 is CASSQGAEAFF. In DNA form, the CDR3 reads TGTGCCAGCAGCCAGGGCGCTGAAGCTTTCTTT.

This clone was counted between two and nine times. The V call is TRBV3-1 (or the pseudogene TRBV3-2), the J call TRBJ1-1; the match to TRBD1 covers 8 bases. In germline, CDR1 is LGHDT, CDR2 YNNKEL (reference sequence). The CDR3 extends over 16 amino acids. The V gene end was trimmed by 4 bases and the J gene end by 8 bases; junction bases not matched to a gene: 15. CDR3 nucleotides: TGTGCCAGCAGCCGCAGCACCGTAACCGGGACAGGAGAAGCTTTCTTT. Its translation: CASSRSTVTGTGEAFF.

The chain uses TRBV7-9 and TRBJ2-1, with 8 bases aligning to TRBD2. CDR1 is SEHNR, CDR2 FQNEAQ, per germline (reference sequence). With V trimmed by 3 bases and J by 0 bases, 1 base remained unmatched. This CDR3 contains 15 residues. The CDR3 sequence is CASSFSGISYNEQFF. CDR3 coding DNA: TGTGCCAGCAGCTTTAGCGGGATCTCCTACAATGAGCAGTTCTTC.

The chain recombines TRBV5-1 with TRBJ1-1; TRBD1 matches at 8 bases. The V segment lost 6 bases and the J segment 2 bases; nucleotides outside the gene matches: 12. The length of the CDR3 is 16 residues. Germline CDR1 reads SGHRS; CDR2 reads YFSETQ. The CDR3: CASTQLTGAVNTEAFF. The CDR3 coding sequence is TGCGCCAGCACTCAGTTGACAGGGGCAGTAAACACTGAAGCTTTCTTT.

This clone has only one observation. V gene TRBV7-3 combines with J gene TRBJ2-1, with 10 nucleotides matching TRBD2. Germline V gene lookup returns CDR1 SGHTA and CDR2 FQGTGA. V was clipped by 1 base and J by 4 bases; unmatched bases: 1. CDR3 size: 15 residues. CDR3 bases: TGTGCCAGCAGCTTAAAAGCGGGGGGGTACAATGAGCAGTTCTTC. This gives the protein CASSLKAGGYNEQFF.

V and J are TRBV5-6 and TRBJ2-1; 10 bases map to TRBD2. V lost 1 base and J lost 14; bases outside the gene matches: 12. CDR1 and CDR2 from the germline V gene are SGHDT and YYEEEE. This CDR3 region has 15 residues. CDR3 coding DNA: TGTGCCAGCAGCTTGCCTAGCGGGAGTCCCCAATACGAGTTCTTC. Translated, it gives CASSLPSGSPQYEFF.

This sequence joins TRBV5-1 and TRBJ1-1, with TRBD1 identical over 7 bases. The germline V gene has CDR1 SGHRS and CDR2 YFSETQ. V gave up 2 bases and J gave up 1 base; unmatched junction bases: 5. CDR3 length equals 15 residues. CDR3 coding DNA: TGCGCCAGCAGCTTTACAGGGGACACGAACACTGAAGCTTTCTTT. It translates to CASSFTGDTNTEAFF.

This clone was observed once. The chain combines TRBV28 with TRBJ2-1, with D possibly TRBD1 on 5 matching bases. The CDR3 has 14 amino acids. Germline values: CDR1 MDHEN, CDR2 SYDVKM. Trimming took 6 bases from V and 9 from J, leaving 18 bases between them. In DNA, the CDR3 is TGTGCCAGCAGACTTCAGGGTACCCTCTCTGAGCAGTTCTTC. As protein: CASRLQGTLSEQFF.

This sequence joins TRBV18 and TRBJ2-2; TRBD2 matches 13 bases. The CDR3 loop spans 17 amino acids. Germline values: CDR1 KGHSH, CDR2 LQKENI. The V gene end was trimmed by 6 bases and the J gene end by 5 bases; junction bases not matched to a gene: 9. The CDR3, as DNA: TGTGCCAGCTCCCCAGGACTAGCGGGAGTTCGGACCGGGGAGCTGTTTTTT. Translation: CASSPGLAGVRTGELFF.

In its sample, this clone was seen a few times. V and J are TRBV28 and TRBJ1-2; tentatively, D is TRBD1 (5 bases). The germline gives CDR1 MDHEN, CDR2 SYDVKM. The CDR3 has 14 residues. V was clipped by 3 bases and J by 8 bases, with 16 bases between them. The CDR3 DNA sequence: TGTGCCAGCAGTTTGGGGCAGGGAGGTGGAGGCTACACCTTC. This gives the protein CASSLGQGGGGYTF.

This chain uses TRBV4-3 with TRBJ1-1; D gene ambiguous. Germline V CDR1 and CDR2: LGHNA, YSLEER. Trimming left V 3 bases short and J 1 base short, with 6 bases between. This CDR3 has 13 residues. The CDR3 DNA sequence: TGCGCCAGCAGCCACGTGAGGAACACTGAAGCTTTCTTT. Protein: CASSHVRNTEAFF.

CDR3 sequence reads: CASSRTDNNEKLFF. CDR3 nucleotide sequence: TGCGCCAGCAGTCGGACAGATAATAATGAAAAACTGTTTTTT. This rearrangement joins TRBV4-3 to TRBJ1-4; TRBD1 is a possible D gene (6 bases). Germline CDR1 LGHNA, CDR2 YSLEER. Trimming left V 6 bases short and J 4 bases short, with 12 bases between. The CDR3 is made up of 14 amino acids.

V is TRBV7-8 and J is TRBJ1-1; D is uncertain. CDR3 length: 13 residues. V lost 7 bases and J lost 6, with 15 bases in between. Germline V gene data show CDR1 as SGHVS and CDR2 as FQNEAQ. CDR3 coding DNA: TGTGCCAGCAAGAGGAACAAGGAGCCTGAAGCTTTCTTT. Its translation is CASKRNKEPEAFF.

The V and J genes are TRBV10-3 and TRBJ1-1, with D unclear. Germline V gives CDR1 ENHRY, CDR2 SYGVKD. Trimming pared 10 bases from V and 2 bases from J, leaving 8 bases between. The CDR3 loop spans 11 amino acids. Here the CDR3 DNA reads TGTGCCACCCAGGAAAACACTGAAGCTTTCTTT. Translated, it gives CATQENTEAFF.

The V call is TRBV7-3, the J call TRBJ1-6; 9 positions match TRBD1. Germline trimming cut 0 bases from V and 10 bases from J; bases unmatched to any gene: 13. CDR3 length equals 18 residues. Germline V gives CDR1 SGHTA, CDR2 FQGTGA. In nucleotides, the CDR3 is TGTGCCAGCAGCTTAACCGCCGGGACAGGGACCTTTGGGTCACCCCTCCACTTT. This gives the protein CASSLTAGTGTFGSPLHF.

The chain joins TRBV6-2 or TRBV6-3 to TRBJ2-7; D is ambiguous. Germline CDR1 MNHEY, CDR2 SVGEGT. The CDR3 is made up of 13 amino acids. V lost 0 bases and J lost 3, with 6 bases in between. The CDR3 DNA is TGTGCCAGCAGTTACTCGGTCAGCTACGAGCAGTACTTC. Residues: CASSYSVSYEQYF.

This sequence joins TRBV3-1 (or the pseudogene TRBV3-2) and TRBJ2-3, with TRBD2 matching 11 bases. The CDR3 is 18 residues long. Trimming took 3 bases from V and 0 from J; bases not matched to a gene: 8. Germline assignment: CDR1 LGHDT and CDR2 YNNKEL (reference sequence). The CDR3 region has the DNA TGTGCCAGCAGCCACGGGACTAGCGGCTTAAGTAGCACAGATACGCAGTATTTT. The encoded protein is CASSHGTSGLSSTDTQYF.